These 16 T cell receptor beta chains share one sample of origin, sequenced in a study of blood T cell repertoires in COVID-19. The method was immunoSEQ multiplex PCR; TCRdb's version includes in-frame clones alone and lacks a portion of them. The sample consists of approximately 200,000 clones, around nine tenths of them appearing once. The sequencing sample was made of peripheral blood. These receptors were taken from a man in his 60s who had recovered from COVID-19.

The chain joins TRBV3-1 (or the pseudogene TRBV3-2) to TRBJ2-5; the match to TRBD2 covers 8 bases. Trimming cost V 4 bases and J 5 bases; bases outside gene matches: 6. Germline V gives CDR1 LGHDT, CDR2 YNNKEL (reference sequence). There are 14 residues in the CDR3. CDR3 nucleotide sequence: TGTGCCAGCAGCCTTCGGGGGGGCCGGGAGACCCAGTACTTC. Its translation: CASSLRGGRETQYF.

V gene TRBV10-3 combines with J gene TRBJ1-4; D possibly corresponds to TRBD1 (6 bases). Germline-derived CDR1 and CDR2 are ENHRY and SYGVKD. Trimming stripped 0 bases from V and 5 bases from J, with 10 bases between. This CDR3 has 15 amino acids. Written as DNA, the CDR3 is TGTGCCATCAGTGAGTCAACTGGACAGAATGAAAAACTGTTTTTT. Its protein is CAISESTGQNEKLFF.

This chain connects TRBV14 to TRBJ1-6, with a weak D call TRBD1 (5 bases). Trimming removed 2 bases from V and 10 bases from J, with 9 bases in between. This CDR3 contains 13 residues. Germline CDR1 and CDR2: SGHDN and FVKESK. CDR3: CASSQLQESPLHF. For the CDR3, the DNA is TGTGCCAGCAGCCAACTACAGGAGTCACCCCTCCACTTT.

The J gene is TRBJ1-1, the V gene TRBV5-1; D ambiguous. Germline V gene sequence: CDR1 SGHRS, CDR2 YFSETQ. V was trimmed by 5 bases and J by 0 bases, leaving 5 bases between them. The CDR3 totals 12 residues. The CDR3 is CASREMNTEAFF. The CDR3 bases are TGCGCCAGCAGAGAGATGAACACTGAAGCTTTCTTT.

This clone was seen a handful of times. The chain carries TRBV5-6 and TRBJ2-2, with 14 bases aligning to TRBD2. J was trimmed by 9 bases and V by 4 bases; bases with no gene match: 14. Germline V gene sequence: CDR1 SGHDT, CDR2 YYEEEE. The CDR3 spans 18 residues. The CDR3 loop reads CASSPRWGLAGVGRELFF. CDR3 DNA sequence: TGTGCCAGCAGCCCACGATGGGGACTAGCGGGAGTTGGGAGGGAGCTGTTTTTT.

The chain has TRBV28 and TRBJ2-1, with TRBD2 as a possible D gene (6 bases). Looked up from germline, CDR1 is MDHEN and CDR2 is SYDVKM. This CDR3 is built from 16 residues. Trimming pared 5 bases from V and 0 bases from J, leaving 14 bases between. As DNA, the CDR3 is TGTGCCAGCAGTCCCAGTCACGGGAGCTCCTACAATGAGCAGTTCTTC. Translating it yields CASSPSHGSSYNEQFF.

V is TRBV18 and J is TRBJ1-1, with D unresolved. CDR1 KGHSH and CDR2 LQKENI come from the germline V gene. V was trimmed by 0 bases and J by 1 base, leaving 12 bases between them. CDR3 length: 16 amino acids. CDR3 in amino acids: CASSPPRSKTNTEAFF. In nucleotides, the CDR3 is TGTGCCAGCTCACCACCGCGGTCTAAAACGAACACTGAAGCTTTCTTT.

The rearrangement uses TRBV28 and TRBJ2-3, with D uncertain. CDR1 and CDR2 (germline): MDHEN, SYDVKM. The V end was cut by 5 bases, the J end by 10 bases, with 19 bases between. The CDR3 sequence is 14 residues long. CDR3 residues: CASSPSQDYDPQYF. CDR3 in DNA: TGTGCCAGCAGTCCAAGCCAGGATTACGATCCGCAGTATTTT.

The CDR3 region is CASSLLDRAMYPGELFF. CDR3 coding DNA: TGTGCCAGCAGCTTACTGGACAGGGCCATGTACCCCGGGGAGCTGTTTTTT. The V call is TRBV11-3, the J call TRBJ2-2, with 8 bases identical to TRBD1. This CDR3 has 17 amino acids. The ends lost 2 bases at V and 6 bases at J; junction bases unmatched: 11. The germline gives CDR1 SGHNT, CDR2 YENEEA.

The CDR3 DNA reads as TGTGCCACCAGCAGATCCCTTGCGGGAGGTGAAAAACTGTTTTTT. It yields the protein CATSRSLAGGEKLFF. V is TRBV15 and J is TRBJ1-4; no reliable D call. V was pared by 2 bases and J by 7 bases, with 14 bases between. The CDR3 runs 15 residues. The germline gives CDR1 LNHNV, CDR2 YYDKDF (reference sequence).

This chain joins TRBV5-1 and TRBJ1-1, with 9 bases identical to TRBD1. Looked up from germline, CDR1 is SGHRS and CDR2 is YFSETQ. V was pared by 3 bases and J by 1 base, with 1 base of the junction left unmatched. The CDR3 is 14 amino acids. The CDR3 DNA follows: TGCGCCAGCAGCTCGACAGGGGGGAACACTGAAGCTTTCTTT. Amino acids: CASSSTGGNTEAFF.

V usage is TRBV30 and J usage is TRBJ1-2; D unclear. The CDR3 is 13 residues long. Germline loops: CDR1 GTSNPN, CDR2 SVGIG (reference sequence). V lost 0 bases to trimming and J lost 4 bases, with 9 bases between them. The CDR3 reads CAWSVGSPYGYTF. The CDR3 DNA reads as TGTGCCTGGAGTGTTGGGAGCCCCTATGGCTACACCTTC. The full variable domain, completed using reference TRBV30 and TRBJ1-2, is SQTIHQWPATLVQPVGSPLSLECTVEGTSNPNLYWYRQAAGRGLQLLFYSVGIGQISSEVPQNLSASRPQDRQFILSSKKLLLSDSGFYLCAWSVGSPYGYTFGSGTRLTVV.

At least ten counts were recorded for this clone. The chain couples TRBV6-2 or TRBV6-3 to TRBJ1-1; TRBD1 matches 9 bases. Germline V gene data show CDR1 as MNHEY and CDR2 as SVGEGT. V lost 6 bases, J lost 5 bases, and 7 bases stayed unmatched. The CDR3 extends over 14 amino acids. The CDR3 coding sequence is TGTGCCAGCAGCCCCCACAGGGGGCTTACTGAAGCTTTCTTT. This codes for CASSPHRGLTEAFF.

This sequence joins TRBV28 and TRBJ1-2; 9 bases are a match to TRBD1. Germline CDR1 is MDHEN and CDR2 is SYDVKM. J gave up 5 bases and V 10 bases, and 11 bases lay outside the gene matches. CDR3 length: 14 residues. The CDR3 reads CATSYPGTGYGYTF. The CDR3 coding sequence is TGTGCCACCTCCTATCCCGGGACAGGGTATGGCTACACCTTC.

The chain uses TRBV30 and TRBJ1-1, with 7 bases aligning to TRBD1. Germline-derived CDR1 and CDR2 are GTSNPN and SVGIG (reference sequence). V lost 3 bases, J lost 1 base, and 2 bases stayed unmatched. This CDR3 has 13 residues. The CDR3 bases are TGTGCCTGGAGGAGACAGGGGAACACTGAAGCTTTCTTT. Translating gives CAWRRQGNTEAFF.

The chain recombines TRBV27 with TRBJ2-7, with TRBD1 identical over 7 bases. Looked up from germline, CDR1 is MNHEY and CDR2 is SMNVEV (reference sequence). Trimming took 6 bases from V and 5 from J; bases not matched to a gene: 1. This CDR3 is built from 11 residues. In DNA form, the CDR3 reads TGTGCCAGCAGACAGGGGAACGAGCAGTACTTC. Translating gives CASRQGNEQYF.